This TCR beta chain is from a study of T cell repertoires in cytomegalovirus infection. Study-level background: Recently identified HLA-C-restricted CMV epitopes were used, and well-studied HLA-B-restricted CMV epitopes were used as well. Shared public TCR beta signatures pointed to both CMV infection and a matching HLA type.

This clonotype was seen only once. Antigen: not known. TCRdb re-called the reads with MiXCR, one entry per CDR3 protein. The table includes some 940,000 distinct CDR3 sequences, roughly 30% detected once. Study results and caveats: The response measured ex vivo was dominated by TCR beta clonotypes (HLA-C-restricted and CMV-specific).

This CDR3 comprises 12 residues. The ends were cut back, 0 bases at V and 7 bases at J, with 5 bases in the middle. Germline V gene sequence: CDR1 SGDLS, CDR2 YYNGEE. This specimen was cultured CD8+ T cells from PBMCs, taken from culture after CMV antigen stimulation. The chain is built from TRBV9 and TRBJ2-1; D not certain. This receptor was obtained from a human donor in good health (CMV status not recorded). Some clones in this sample may be carry-over from other donors' samples. The CDR3 DNA sequence: TGTGCCAGCAGCGTAGTGAGGAATGAGCAGTTCTTC. This sequence encodes CASSVVRNEQFF.